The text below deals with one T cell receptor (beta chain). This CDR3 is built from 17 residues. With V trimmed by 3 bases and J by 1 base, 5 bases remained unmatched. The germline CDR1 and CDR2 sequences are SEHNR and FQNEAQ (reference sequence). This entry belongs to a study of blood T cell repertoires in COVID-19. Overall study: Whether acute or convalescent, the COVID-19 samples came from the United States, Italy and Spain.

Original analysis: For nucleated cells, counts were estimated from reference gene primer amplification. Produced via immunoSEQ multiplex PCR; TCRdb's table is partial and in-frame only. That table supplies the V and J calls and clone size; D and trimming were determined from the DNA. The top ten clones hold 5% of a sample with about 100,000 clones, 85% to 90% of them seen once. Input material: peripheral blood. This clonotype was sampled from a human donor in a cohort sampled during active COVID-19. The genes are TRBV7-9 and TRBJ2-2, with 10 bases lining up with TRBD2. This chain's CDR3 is CASSFPTSGKNTGELFF. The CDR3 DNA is TGTGCCAGCAGCTTTCCTACTAGCGGGAAGAACACCGGGGAGCTGTTTTTT.